The following is a T cell receptor (beta chain) sequence with its context. Antigen specificity is unknown. This entry belongs to a study of T cell responses to AZD1222 COVID-19 vaccine. Whole-study context: Pooled in the analysis were second doses at about 4 or about 12 weeks.

TCRdb keeps only in-frame clones here, not all; method: immunoSEQ multiplex PCR. The sample has 100,000 to 120,000 clones, 85% to 90% seen once; the top ten hold 9.1%. Study conclusions and caveats: At 160-218 and 743-854, vaccine-associated CD4 TCRs were dominant, and they spanned spike.

Germline trimming cut 5 bases from V and 2 bases from J; bases unmatched to any gene: 6. The CDR3 consists of 16 residues. In germline, CDR1 is SGHVS, CDR2 FNYEAQ. The sequence derives from an adult in good health. The chain has TRBV7-6 and TRBJ2-1, with 10 bases matching TRBD2. The sequenced sample was peripheral blood, obtained on day 0 of AZD1222 vaccination. CDR3 sequence (DNA): TGTGCCAGCAGCCCTCAACTAGCGGGGCCCTACAATGAGCAGTTCTTC. Its protein product is CASSPQLAGPYNEQFF.